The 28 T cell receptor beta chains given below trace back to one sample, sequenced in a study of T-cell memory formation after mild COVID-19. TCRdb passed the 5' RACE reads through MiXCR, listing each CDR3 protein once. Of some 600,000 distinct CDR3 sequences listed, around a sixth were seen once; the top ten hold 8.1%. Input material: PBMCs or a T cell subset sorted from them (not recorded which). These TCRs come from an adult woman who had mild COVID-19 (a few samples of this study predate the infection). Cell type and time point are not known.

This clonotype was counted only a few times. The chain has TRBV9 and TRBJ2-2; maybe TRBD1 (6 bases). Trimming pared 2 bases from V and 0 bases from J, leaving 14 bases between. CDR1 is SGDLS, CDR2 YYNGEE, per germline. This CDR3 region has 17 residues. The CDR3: CASSVAGAAANTGELFF. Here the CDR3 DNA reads TGTGCCAGCAGCGTTGCAGGGGCGGCGGCGAACACCGGGGAGCTGTTTTTT.

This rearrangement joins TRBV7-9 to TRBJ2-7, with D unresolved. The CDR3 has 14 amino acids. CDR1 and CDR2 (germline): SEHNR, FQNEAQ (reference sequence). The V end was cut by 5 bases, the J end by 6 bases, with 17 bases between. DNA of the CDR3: TGTGCCAGCAGCCCCGAGACCGGGTTTAGCGAGCAGTACTTC. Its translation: CASSPETGFSEQYF.

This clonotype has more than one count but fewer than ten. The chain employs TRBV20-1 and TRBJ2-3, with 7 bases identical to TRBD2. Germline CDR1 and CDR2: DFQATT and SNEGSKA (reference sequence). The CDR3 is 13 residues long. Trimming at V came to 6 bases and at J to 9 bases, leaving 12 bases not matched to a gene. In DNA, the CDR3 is TGCAGTGCCATCGACCCGGGACTATCGACGCAGTATTTT. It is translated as CSAIDPGLSTQYF.

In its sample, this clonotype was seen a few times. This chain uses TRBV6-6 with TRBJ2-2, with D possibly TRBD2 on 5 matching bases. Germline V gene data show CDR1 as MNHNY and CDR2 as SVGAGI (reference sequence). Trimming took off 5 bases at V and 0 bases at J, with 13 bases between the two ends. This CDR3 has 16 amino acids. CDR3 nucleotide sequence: TGTGCCAGCAGTCCCATGAGAGCGGCGAACACCGGGGAGCTGTTTTTT. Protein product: CASSPMRAANTGELFF.

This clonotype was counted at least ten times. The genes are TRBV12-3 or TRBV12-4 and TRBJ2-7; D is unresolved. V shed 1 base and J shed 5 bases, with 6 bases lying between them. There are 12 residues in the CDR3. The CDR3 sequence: CASSLVAHEQYF. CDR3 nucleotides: TGTGCCAGCAGTTTAGTGGCTCACGAGCAGTACTTC.

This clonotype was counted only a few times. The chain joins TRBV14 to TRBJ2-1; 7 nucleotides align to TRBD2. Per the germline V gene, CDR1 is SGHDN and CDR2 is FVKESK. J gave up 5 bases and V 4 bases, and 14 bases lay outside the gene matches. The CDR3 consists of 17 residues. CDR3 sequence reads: CASSPSGRGWGNNEQFF. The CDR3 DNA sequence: TGTGCCAGCAGCCCCAGCGGGCGGGGGTGGGGGAACAATGAGCAGTTCTTC.

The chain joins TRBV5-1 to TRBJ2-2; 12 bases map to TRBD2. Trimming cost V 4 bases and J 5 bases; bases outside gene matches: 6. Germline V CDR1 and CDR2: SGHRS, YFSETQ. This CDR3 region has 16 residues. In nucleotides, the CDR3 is TGCGCCAGCAGCGAGCTAGCGGGGGGGACAACCGGGGAGCTGTTTTTT. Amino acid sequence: CASSELAGGTTGELFF.

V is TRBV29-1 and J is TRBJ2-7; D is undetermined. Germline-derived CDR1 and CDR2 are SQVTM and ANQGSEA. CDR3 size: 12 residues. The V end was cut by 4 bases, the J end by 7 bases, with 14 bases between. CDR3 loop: CSVVAGYDEQYF. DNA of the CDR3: TGCAGCGTTGTGGCAGGTTACGATGAGCAGTACTTC.

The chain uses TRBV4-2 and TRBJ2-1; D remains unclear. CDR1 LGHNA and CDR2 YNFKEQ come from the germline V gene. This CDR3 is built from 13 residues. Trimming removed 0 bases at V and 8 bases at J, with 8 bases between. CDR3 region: CASSQDEADEQFF. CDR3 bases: TGTGCCAGCAGCCAAGACGAGGCCGATGAGCAGTTCTTC.

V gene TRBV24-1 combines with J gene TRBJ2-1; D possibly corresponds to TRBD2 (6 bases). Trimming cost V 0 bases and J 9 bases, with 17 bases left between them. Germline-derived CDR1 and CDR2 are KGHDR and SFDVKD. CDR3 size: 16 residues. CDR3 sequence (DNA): TGTGCCACCAGTGATTTGGGACTCGGAGGGGCTATTGAGCAGTTCTTC. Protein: CATSDLGLGGAIEQFF.

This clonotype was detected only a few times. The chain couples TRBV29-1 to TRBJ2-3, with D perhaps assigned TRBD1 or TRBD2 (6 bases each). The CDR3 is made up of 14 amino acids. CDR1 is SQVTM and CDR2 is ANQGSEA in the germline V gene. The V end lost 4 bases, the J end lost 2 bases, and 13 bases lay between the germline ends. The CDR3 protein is CSVGGGPLTDTQYF. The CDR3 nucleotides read TGCAGCGTTGGAGGGGGGCCGCTCACAGATACGCAGTATTTT.

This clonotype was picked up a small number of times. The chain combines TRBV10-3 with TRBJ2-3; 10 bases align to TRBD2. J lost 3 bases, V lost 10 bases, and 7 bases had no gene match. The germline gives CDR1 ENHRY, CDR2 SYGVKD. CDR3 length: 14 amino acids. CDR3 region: CANSASGSTDTQYF. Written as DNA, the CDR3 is TGTGCCAACTCCGCTAGCGGGAGTACAGATACGCAGTATTTT.

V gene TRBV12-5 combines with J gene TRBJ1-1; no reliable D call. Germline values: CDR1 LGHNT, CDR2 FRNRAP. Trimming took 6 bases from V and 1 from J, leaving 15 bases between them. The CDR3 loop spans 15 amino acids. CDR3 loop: CASGPRGDGNTEAFF. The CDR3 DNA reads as TGTGCTAGTGGGCCCCGGGGAGACGGGAACACTGAAGCTTTCTTT.

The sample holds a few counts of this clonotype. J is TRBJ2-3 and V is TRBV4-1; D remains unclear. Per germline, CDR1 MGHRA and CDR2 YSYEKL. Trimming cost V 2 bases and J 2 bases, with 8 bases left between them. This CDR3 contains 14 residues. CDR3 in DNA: TGCGCCAGCAGCCAAACAGCGCACACAGATACGCAGTATTTT. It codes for CASSQTAHTDTQYF.

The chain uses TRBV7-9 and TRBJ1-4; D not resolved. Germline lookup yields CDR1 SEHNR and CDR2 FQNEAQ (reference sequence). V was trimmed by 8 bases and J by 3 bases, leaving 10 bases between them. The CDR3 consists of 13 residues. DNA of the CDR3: TGTGCCAGCTTAGGTCAGTCTAATGAAAAACTGTTTTTT. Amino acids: CASLGQSNEKLFF.

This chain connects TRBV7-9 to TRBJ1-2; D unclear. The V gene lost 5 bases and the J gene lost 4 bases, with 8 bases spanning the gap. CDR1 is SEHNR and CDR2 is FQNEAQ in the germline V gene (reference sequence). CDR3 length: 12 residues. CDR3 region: CASSQQSYGYTF. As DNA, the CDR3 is TGTGCCAGCAGCCAGCAGAGCTATGGCTACACCTTC. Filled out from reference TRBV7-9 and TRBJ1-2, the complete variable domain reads DTGVSQNPRHKITKRGQNVTFRCDPISEHNRLYWYRQTLGQGPEFLTYFQNEAQLEKSRLLSDRFSAERPKGSFSTLEIQRTEQGDSAMYLCASSQQSYGYTFGSGTRLTVV.

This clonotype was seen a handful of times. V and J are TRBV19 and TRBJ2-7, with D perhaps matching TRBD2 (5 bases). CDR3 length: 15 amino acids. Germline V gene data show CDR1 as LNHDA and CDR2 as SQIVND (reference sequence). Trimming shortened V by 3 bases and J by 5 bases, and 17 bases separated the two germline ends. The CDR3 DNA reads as TGTGCCAGTAGTATTGGTGGCGGCATCGGGGACGAGCAGTACTTC. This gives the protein CASSIGGGIGDEQYF.

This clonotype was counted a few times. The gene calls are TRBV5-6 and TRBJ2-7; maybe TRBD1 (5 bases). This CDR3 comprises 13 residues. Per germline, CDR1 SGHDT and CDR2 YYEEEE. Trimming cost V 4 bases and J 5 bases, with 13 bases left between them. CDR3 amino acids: CASSKPGNHEQYF. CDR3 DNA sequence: TGTGCCAGCAGCAAGCCAGGGAACCACGAGCAGTACTTC.

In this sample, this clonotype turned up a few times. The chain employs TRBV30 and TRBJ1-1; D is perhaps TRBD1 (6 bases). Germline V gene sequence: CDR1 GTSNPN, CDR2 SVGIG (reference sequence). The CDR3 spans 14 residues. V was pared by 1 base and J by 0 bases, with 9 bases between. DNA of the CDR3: TGTGCCTGGAGTGGCGGACAGATGAACACTGAAGCTTTCTTT. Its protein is CAWSGGQMNTEAFF.

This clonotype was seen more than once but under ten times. In nucleotides, the CDR3 is TGTGCCAGCAGCTTTGGCAGGGGCGACACCATATATTTT. It specifies CASSFGRGDTIYF. The chain recombines TRBV7-8 with TRBJ1-3, with D perhaps TRBD1 (6 bases). CDR3 length: 13 residues. From germline, CDR1 is SGHVS and CDR2 FQNEAQ. The V and J ends lost 3 bases and 8 bases respectively, with 11 bases between them.

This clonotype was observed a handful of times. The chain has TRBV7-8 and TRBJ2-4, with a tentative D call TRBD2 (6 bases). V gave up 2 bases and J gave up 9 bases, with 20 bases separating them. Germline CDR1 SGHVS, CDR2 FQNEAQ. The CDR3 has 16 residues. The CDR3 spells CASSLSALAKGFIQYF. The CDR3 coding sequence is TGTGCCAGCAGCTTATCAGCCCTAGCGAAAGGTTTCATTCAGTACTTC.

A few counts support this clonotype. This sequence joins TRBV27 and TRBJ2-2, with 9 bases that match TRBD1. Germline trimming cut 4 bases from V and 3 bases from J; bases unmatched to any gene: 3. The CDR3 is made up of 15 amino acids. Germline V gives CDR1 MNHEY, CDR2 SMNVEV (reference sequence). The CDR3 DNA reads TGTGCCAGCAGTTGGGGGACAGGGTACACCGGGGAGCTGTTTTTT. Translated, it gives CASSWGTGYTGELFF.

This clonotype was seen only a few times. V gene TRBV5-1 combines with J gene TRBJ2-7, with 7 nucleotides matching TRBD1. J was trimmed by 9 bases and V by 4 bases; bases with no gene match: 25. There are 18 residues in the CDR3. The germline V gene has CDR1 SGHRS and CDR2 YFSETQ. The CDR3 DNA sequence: TGCGCCAGCAGCCCTACCTCTCTCCGGGACAGAAGTTATTTGGTGCAGTACTTC. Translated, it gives CASSPTSLRDRSYLVQYF.

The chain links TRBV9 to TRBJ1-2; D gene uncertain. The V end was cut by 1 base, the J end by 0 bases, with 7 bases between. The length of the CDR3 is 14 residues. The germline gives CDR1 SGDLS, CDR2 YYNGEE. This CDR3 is CASSVYRPNYGYTF. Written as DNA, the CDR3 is TGTGCCAGCAGCGTATATAGACCTAACTATGGCTACACCTTC.

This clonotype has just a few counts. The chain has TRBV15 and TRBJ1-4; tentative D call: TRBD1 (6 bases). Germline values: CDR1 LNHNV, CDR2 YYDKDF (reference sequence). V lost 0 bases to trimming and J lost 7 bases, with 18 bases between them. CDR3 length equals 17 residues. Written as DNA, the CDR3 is TGTGCCACCAGCAGAGATAGGGGGGCAGGGAATGGTGAAAAACTGTTTTTT. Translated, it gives CATSRDRGAGNGEKLFF.

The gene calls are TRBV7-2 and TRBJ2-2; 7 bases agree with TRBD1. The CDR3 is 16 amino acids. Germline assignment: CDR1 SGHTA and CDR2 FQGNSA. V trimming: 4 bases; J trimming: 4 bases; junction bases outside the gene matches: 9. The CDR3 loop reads CASSSQTGTRTGELFF. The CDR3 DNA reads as TGTGCCAGCAGCTCACAGACAGGGACACGCACCGGGGAGCTGTTTTTT.

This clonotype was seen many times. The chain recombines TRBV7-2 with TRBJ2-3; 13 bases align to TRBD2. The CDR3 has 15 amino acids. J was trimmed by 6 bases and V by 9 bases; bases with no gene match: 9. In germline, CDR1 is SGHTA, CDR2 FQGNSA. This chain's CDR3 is CASTSGRASQDTQYF. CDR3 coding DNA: TGTGCCAGTACTAGCGGGAGGGCCTCACAGGATACGCAGTATTTT.

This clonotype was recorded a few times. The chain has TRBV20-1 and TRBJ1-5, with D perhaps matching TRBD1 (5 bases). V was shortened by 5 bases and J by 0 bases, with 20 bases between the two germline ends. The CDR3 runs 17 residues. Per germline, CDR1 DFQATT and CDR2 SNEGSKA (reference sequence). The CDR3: CSALAWAAGPSNQPQHF. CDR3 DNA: TGCAGTGCTCTAGCGTGGGCGGCAGGGCCTAGCAATCAGCCCCAGCATTTT.